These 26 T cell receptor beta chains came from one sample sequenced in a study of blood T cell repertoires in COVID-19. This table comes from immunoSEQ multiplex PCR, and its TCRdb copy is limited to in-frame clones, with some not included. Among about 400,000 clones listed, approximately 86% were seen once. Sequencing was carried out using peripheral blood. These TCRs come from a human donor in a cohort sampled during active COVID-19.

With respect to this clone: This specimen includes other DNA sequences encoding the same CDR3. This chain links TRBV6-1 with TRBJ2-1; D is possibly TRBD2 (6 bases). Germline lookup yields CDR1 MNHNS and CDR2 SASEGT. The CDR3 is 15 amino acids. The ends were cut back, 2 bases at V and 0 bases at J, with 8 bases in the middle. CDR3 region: CASSEQGGSYNEQFF. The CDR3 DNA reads TGTGCCAGCAGTGAACAGGGAGGCTCCTACAATGAGCAGTTCTTC.

The CDR3 DNA reads as TGTGCCAGCAGCTACGGGGGGAGTCTTAACGAGCAGTACTTC. Translating it yields CASSYGGSLNEQYF. The rearrangement uses TRBV28 and TRBJ2-7; 7 nucleotides agree with TRBD2. The CDR3 covers 14 residues. Germline V lookup: CDR1 MDHEN, CDR2 SYDVKM. V gave up 6 bases and J gave up 5 bases; unmatched junction bases: 10.

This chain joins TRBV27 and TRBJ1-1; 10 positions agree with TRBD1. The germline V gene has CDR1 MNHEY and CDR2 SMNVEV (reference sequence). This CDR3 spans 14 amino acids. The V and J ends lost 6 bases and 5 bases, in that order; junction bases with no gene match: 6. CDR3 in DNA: TGTGCCAGCAGGGGACAGGGGAGGTATACTGAAGCTTTCTTT. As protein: CASRGQGRYTEAFF.

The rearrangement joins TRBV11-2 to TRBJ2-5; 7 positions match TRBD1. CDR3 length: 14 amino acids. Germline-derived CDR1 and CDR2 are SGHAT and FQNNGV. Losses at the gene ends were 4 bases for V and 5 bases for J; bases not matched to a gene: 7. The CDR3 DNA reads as TGTGCCAGCAGCTCTGTAGGGGGCCCCGAGACCCAGTACTTC. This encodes CASSSVGGPETQYF.

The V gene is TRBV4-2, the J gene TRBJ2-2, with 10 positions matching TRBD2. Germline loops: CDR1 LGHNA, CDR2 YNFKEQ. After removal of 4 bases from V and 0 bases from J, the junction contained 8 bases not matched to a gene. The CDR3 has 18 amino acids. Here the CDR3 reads CASSPTGTSATNTGELFF. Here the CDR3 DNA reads TGTGCCAGCAGCCCTACCGGGACTAGCGCAACGAACACCGGGGAGCTGTTTTTT.

The DNA of the CDR3 is TGTGCCAGCAGTCATGGGGGGGCACGACTAAACACTGAAGCTTTCTTT. Protein: CASSHGGARLNTEAFF. The gene calls are TRBV5-4 and TRBJ1-1; tentatively, D is TRBD1 (6 bases). Germline V lookup: CDR1 SGHNT, CDR2 YYREEE (reference sequence). Trimming stripped 5 bases from V and 2 bases from J, with 19 bases between. The CDR3 has 16 residues.

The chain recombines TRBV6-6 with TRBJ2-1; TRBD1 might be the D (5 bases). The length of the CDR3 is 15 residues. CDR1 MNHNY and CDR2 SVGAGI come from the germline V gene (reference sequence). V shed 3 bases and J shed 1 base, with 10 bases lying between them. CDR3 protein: CASSYEGASYNEQFF. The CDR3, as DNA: TGTGCCAGCAGTTATGAAGGGGCATCCTACAATGAGCAGTTCTTC.

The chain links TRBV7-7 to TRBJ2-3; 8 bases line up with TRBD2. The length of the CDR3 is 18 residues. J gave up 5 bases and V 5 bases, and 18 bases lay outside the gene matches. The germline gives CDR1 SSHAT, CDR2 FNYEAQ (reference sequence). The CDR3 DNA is TGTGCCAGCAGCAACGCCCCAGCGGGAGCGGATTCAGGAGATACGCAGTATTTT. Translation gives CASSNAPAGADSGDTQYF.

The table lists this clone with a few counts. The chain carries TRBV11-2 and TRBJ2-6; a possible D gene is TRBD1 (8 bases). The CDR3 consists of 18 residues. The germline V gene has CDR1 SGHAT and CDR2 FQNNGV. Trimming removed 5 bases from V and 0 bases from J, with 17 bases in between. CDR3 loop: CASSQAGQVGSGANVLTF. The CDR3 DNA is TGTGCCAGCAGCCAAGCGGGACAGGTGGGCTCTGGGGCCAACGTCCTGACTTTC.

The CDR3 loop is CASSVATEDEKETQYF. DNA of the CDR3: TGTGCCAGCAGCGTAGCTACGGAGGACGAGAAAGAGACCCAGTACTTC. This chain joins TRBV9 and TRBJ2-5, with D possibly TRBD2 on 5 matching bases. Germline assignment: CDR1 SGDLS and CDR2 YYNGEE. V was shortened by 0 bases and J by 3 bases, with 15 bases between the two germline ends. This CDR3 has 16 residues.

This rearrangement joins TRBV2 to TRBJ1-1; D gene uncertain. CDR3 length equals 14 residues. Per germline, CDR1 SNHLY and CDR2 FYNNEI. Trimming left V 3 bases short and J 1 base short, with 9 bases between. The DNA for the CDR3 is TGTGCCAGCAGTGATAGACATACGAACACTGAAGCTTTCTTT. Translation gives CASSDRHTNTEAFF.

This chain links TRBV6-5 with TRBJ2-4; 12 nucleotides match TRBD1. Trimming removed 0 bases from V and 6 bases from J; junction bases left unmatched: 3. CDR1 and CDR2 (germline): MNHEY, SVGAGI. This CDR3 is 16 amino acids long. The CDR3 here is CASSYSTGQGANIQYF. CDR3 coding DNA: TGTGCCAGCAGTTACTCTACGGGACAGGGGGCAAACATTCAGTACTTC.

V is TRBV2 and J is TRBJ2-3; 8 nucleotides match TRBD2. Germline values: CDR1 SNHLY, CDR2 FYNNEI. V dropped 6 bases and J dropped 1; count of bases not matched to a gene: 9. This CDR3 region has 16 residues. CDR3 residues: CASSYPLAGGTDTQYF. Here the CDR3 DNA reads TGTGCCAGCAGCTACCCTCTAGCGGGCGGCACAGATACGCAGTATTTT.

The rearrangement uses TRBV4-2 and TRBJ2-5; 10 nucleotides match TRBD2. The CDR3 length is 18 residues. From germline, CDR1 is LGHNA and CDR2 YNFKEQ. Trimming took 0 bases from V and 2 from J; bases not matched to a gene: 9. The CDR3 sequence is CASSQEVVLAGEQETQYF. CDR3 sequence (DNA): TGTGCCAGCAGCCAAGAGGTTGTCCTAGCGGGGGAACAAGAGACCCAGTACTTC.

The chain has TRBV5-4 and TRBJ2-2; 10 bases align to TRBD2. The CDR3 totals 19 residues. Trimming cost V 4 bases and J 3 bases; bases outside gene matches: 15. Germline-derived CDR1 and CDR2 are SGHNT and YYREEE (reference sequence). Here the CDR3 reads CASSPARSGRATDTGELFF. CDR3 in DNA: TGTGCCAGCAGCCCGGCGAGGAGCGGGAGGGCAACCGACACCGGGGAGCTGTTTTTT.

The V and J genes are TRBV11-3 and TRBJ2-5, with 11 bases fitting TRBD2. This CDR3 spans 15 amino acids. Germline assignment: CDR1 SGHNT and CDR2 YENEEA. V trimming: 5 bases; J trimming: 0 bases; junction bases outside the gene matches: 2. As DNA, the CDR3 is TGTGCCAGCAGCCCGGGACTAGCGGACCAAGAGACCCAGTACTTC. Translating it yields CASSPGLADQETQYF. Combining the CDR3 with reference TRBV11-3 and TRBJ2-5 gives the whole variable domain EAGVVQSPRYKIIEKKQPVAFWCNPISGHNTLYWYLQNLGQGPELLIRYENEEAVDDSQLPKDRFSAERLKGVDSTLKIQPAELGDSAVYLCASSPGLADQETQYFGPGTRLLVL.

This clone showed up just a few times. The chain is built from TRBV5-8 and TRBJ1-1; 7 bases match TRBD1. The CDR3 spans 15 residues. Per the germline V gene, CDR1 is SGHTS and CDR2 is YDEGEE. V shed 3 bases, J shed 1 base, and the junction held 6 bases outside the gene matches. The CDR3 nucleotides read TGTGCCAGCAGCTATTCTAACAGGGGGAACACTGAAGCTTTCTTT. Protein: CASSYSNRGNTEAFF.

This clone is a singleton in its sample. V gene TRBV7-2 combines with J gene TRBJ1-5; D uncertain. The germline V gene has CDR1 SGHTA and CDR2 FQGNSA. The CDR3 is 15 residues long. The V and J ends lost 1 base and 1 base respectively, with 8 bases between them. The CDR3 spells CASSLERVSNQPQHF. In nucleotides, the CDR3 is TGTGCCAGCAGCTTAGAGAGGGTGAGCAATCAGCCCCAGCATTTT.

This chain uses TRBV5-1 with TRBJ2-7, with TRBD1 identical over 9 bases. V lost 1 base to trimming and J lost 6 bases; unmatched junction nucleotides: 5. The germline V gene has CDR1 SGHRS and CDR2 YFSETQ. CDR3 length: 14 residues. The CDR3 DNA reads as TGCGCCAGCAGCTTGTCCCGGGACAGGGCCGAGCAGTACTTC. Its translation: CASSLSRDRAEQYF.

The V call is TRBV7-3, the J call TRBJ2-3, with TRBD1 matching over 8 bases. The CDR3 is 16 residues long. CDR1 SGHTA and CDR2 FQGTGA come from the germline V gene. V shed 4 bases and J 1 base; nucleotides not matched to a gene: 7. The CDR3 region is CASSSTRQGRTDTQYF. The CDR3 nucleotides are TGTGCCAGCAGCTCGACTCGACAGGGGCGCACAGATACGCAGTATTTT. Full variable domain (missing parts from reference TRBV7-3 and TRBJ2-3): GAGVSQTPSNKVTEKGKYVELRCDPISGHTALYWYRQSLGQGPEFLIYFQGTGAADDSGLPNDRFFAVRPEGSVSTLKIQRTERGDSAVYLCASSSTRQGRTDTQYFGPGTRLTVL.

In nucleotides, the CDR3 is TGTGCCAGCAGCTTAGCAGGGGTAGGAAGGTATGGCTACACCTTC. Translating gives CASSLAGVGRYGYTF. This chain links TRBV7-2 with TRBJ1-2, with a tentative D call TRBD1 (5 bases). The germline V gene has CDR1 SGHTA and CDR2 FQGNSA. The CDR3 is 15 residues long. Trimming shortened V by 0 bases and J by 5 bases, and 13 bases separated the two germline ends.

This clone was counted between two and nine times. The CDR3 loop is CASRRDRVNQPQHF. The DNA for the CDR3 is TGTGCCAGTAGACGTGACAGGGTCAATCAGCCCCAGCATTTT. The V and J genes are TRBV19 and TRBJ1-5; 7 bases match TRBD1. Per the germline V gene, CDR1 is LNHDA and CDR2 is SQIVND (reference sequence). V trimming: 6 bases; J trimming: 3 bases; junction bases outside the gene matches: 5. The CDR3 is made up of 14 amino acids.

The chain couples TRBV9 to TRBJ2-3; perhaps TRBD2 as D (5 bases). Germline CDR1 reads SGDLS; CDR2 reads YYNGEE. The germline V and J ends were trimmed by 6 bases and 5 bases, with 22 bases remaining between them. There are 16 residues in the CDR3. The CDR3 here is CASTRDSGFSRDTQYF. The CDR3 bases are TGTGCCAGCACTCGCGATTCGGGGTTTTCTCGAGATACGCAGTATTTT. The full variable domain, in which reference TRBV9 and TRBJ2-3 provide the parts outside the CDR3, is DSGVTQTPKHLITATGQRVTLRCSPRSGDLSVYWYQQSLDQGLQFLIQYYNGEERAKGNILERFSAQQFPDLHSELNLSSLELGDSALYFCASTRDSGFSRDTQYFGPGTRLTVL.

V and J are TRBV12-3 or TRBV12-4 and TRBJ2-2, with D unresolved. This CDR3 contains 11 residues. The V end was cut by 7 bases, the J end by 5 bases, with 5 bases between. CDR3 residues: CASTYTGELFF. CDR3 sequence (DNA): TGTGCCAGCACCTATACCGGGGAGCTGTTTTTT.

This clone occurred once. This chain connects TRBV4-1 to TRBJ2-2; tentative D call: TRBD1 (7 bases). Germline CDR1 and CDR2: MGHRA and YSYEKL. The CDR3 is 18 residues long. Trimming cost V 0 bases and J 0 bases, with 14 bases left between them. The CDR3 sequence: CASSQEVRDRANTGELFF. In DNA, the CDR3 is TGCGCCAGCAGCCAAGAAGTGCGGGACAGAGCGAACACCGGGGAGCTGTTTTTT.

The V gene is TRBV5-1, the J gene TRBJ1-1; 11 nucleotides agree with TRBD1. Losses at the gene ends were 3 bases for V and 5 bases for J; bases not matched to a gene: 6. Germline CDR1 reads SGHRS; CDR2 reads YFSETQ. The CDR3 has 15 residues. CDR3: CASSSDRGRGTEAFF. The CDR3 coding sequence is TGCGCCAGCAGCTCGGACAGGGGGCGAGGGACTGAAGCTTTCTTT.